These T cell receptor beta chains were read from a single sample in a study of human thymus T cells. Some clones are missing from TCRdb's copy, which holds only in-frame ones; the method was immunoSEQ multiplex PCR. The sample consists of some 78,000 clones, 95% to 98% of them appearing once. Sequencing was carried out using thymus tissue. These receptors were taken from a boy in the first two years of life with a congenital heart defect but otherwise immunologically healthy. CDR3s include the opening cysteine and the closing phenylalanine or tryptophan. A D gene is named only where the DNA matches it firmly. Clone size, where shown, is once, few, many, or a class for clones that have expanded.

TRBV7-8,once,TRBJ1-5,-,TGTGCCAGCAGCCCCCCGTGGAGGGGTCCTCATCAGCCCCAGCATTTT,CASSPPWRGPHQPQHF
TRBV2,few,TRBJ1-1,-,TGTGCCAGCAGTGGTCTAACAGGCGGATCTTTCTTT,CASSGLTGGSFF
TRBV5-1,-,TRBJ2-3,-,TGCGCCAGCAGCATTGAGGCGGTCACAGATACGCAGTATTTT,CASSIEAVTDTQYF
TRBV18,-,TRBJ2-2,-,TGTGCCAGCTCACCACACTGTGTCAGGGGTGCGAACACCGGGGAGCTGTTTTTT,CASSPHCVRGANTGELFF
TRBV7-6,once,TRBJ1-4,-,TGTGCCAGCAGCTTAGCTGGGACTCCTACTTCAACTAATGAAAAACTGTTTTTT,CASSLAGTPTSTNEKLFF
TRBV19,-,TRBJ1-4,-,TGTGCCAGTAGTATCCGGGTCCGGGACGGCCTTCCTTGGAGCCCCTCTAATGAAAAACTGTTTTTT,CASSIRVRDGLPWSPSNEKLFF
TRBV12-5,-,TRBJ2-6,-,TGTGCTAGTGGTTTCCAACGCCAAACTTCGGAAGGGGTGACACTTAACTCTGGGGCCAACGTCCTGACTTTC,CASGFQRQTSEGVTLNSGANVLTF
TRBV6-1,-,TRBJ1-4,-,TGTGCCACCCGGGACGGAGGGGGTGAAAAACTGTTTTTT,CATRDGGGEKLFF
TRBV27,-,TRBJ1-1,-,TGTGCCAGCAGCTTATCCGGGACGATGAACACTGAAGCTTTCTTT,CASSLSGTMNTEAFF
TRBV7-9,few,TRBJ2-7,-,TGTGCCAGCAGCGCATTAGGTGGTGAGCAGTACTTC,CASSALGGEQYF
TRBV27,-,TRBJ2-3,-,TGTGCCAGCAGTTTGACCGTCTTGGGGGTAGGAGGACAAGATACGCAGTATTTT,CASSLTVLGVGGQDTQYF
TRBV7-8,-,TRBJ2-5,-,TGTGCCAGCAGCGCGCGCAGGACATACCAAGAGACCCAGTACTTC,CASSARRTYQETQYF
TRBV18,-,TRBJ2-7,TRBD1,TGTGCCAGCTCACCACCGCGGACAGGGGCCTCCTACGAGCAGTACTTC,CASSPPRTGASYEQYF
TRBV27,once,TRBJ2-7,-,TGTGCCAGCAGCGCCCCCCCCTCCTACGAGCAGTACTTC,CASSAPPSYEQYF
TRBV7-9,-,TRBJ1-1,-,TGTGCCAGCAGCTCCGCCGACAAGGTAGGCACTGAAGCTTTCTTT,CASSSADKVGTEAFF
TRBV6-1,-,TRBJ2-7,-,TGTGCCAGCAGTGAATACAGCTACGAGCAGTACTTC,CASSEYSYEQYF
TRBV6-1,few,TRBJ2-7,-,TGTGCCAGCAGTGAAACAGGGCGTCATGAGCAGTACTTC,CASSETGRHEQYF
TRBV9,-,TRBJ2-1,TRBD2,TGTGCCAGCAGCGTATCTAACAACGGAAGCGGGAGCTCCTACAATGAGCAGTTCTTC,CASSVSNNGSGSSYNEQFF
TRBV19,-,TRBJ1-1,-,TGTGCCAGTAGTCGAGGGGATGGAGCTTTCTTT,CASSRGDGAFF
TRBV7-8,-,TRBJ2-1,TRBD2,TGTGCCAGCAGCTCCTGCCCCCTTAGCGGGGGTTGCAATGAGCAGTTCTTC,CASSSCPLSGGCNEQFF
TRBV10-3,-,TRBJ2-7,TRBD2,TGTGCCATCAGCCCTAGCGGGAGTGCTTACTACGAGCAGTACTTC,CAISPSGSAYYEQYF
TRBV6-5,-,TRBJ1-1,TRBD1,TGTGCCAGCAGTTACTTCGGACAGGGTGAAGCTTTCTTT,CASSYFGQGEAFF
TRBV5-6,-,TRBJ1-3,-,TGTGCCAGCAGCATACACAGGACAGAAGATCCCTCTGGAAACACCATATATTTT,CASSIHRTEDPSGNTIYF
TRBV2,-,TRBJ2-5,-,TGTGCCAGCCGACCCCAAGAGACCCAGTACTTC,CASRPQETQYF
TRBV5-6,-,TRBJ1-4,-,TGTGCCAGCAGCTTTTCTCCGAGTGAAAAACTGTTTTTT,CASSFSPSEKLFF
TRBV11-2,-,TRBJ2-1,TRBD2,TGTGCCAGCAGCTCCCCCCCCGAAATAGCGGGGCTCACCTACAATGAGCAGTTCTTC,CASSSPPEIAGLTYNEQFF
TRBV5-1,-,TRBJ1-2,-,TGCGCCAGCAGCTTTGCCCCAAGAGCTAACTATGGCTACACCTTC,CASSFAPRANYGYTF
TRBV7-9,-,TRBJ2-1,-,TGTGCCAGCAGCTCCTCAAGGGTTGGTACAGGAAGGGGCTACAATGAGCAGTTCTTC,CASSSSRVGTGRGYNEQFF
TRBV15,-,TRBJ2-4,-,TGTGCCACCAGCTCAGGGGCCAAAAACATTCAGTACTTC,CATSSGAKNIQYF
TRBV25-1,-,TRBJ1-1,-,TGTGCCAGCAAGTTATCAAGGGACACTGAAGCTTTCTTT,CASKLSRDTEAFF
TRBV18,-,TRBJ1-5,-,TGTGCCAGCTCACCACCGCTGGTGGGACAAGGGAGCAATCAGCCCCAGCATTTT,CASSPPLVGQGSNQPQHF
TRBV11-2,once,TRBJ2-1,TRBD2,TGTGCCAGCAGACCCCTAGCGGCCCAACAAGGTCTATGGAATGAGCAGTTCTTC,CASRPLAAQQGLWNEQFF
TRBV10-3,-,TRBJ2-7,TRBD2,TGTGCCATCAGTGGGGGGGAATGGACTAGCGGGTTCCCACTAAACACCTACGAGCAGTACTTC,CAISGGEWTSGFPLNTYEQYF
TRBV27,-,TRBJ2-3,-,TGTGCCAGCAGTTTCGGGCAGAGGGCAGATACGCAGTATTTT,CASSFGQRADTQYF
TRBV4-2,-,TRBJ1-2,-,TGTGCCAGCAGCCCCGGACGAAGTGGCTACACCTTC,CASSPGRSGYTF
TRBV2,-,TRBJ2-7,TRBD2,TGTGCCAGCAGCGGCAGAGGGACTAGCGGGAGGGCCCCCTACGAGCAGTACTTC,CASSGRGTSGRAPYEQYF
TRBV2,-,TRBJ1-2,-,TGTGCCAGCATAACAGGGAGGCGTGCAGGCTATGGCTACACCTTC,CASITGRRAGYGYTF
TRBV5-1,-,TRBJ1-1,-,TGCGCCAGCAGCTTGCGACAGTCGAACACTGAAGCTTTCTTT,CASSLRQSNTEAFF
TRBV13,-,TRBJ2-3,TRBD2,TGTGCCAGCAGCCACCTGGGGGAGGGTTTTGTTTTGGACCCAACTAGCACAGATACGCAGTATTTT,CASSHLGEGFVLDPTSTDTQYF
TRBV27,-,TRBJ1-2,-,TGTGCCAGCAGTTTGATCTATGGCTACACCTTC,CASSLIYGYTF
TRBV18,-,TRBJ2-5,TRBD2,TGTGCCAGCTCATCGCGCAGCGGGAGGGTACAAGAGACCCAGTACTTC,CASSSRSGRVQETQYF
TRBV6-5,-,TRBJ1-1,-,TGTGCCAGCACCCGGGGGGCAGGCCGGACTGAAGCTTTCTTT,CASTRGAGRTEAFF
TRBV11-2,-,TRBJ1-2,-,TGTGCCAGCAGCCCCGCCTATACAGGGAGTAACTATGGCTACACCTTC,CASSPAYTGSNYGYTF
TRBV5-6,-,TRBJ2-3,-,TGTGCCAGCAGCTGCCCTCCCGCAGATACGCAGTATTTT,CASSCPPADTQYF